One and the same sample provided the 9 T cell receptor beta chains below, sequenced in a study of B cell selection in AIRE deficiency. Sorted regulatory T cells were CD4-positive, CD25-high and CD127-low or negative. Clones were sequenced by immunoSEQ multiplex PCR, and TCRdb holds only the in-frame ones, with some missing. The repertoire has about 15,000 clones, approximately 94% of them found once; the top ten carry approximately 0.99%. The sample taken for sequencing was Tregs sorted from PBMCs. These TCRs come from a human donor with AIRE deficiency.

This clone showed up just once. The CDR3 protein is CAITGTSGSYEQYF. The CDR3 DNA follows: TGTGCCATCACCGGGACTAGCGGATCCTACGAGCAGTACTTC. The chain links TRBV10-3 to TRBJ2-7, with 11 positions matching TRBD2. Trimming at V came to 7 bases and at J to 1 base, leaving 3 bases not matched to a gene. There are 14 residues in the CDR3. Germline CDR1 is ENHRY and CDR2 is SYGVKD.

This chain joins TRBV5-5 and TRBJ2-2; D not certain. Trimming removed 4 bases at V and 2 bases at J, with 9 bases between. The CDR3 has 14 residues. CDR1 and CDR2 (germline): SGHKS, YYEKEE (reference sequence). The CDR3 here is CASSPQLNTGELFF. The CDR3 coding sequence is TGTGCCAGCAGCCCACAACTCAACACCGGGGAGCTGTTTTTT.

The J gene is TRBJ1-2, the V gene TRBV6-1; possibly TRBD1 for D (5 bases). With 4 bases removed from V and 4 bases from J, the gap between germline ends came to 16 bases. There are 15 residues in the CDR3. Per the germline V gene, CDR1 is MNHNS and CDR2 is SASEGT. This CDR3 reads CASSAGGEKIYGYTF. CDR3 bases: TGTGCCAGCAGTGCCGGGGGGGAAAAGATCTATGGCTACACCTTC.

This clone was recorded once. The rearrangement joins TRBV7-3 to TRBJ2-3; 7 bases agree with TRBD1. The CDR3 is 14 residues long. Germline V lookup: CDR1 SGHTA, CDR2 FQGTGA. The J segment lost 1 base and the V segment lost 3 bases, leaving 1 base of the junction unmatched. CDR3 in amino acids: CASSLGQRTDTQYF. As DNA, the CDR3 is TGTGCCAGCAGCTTGGGACAGCGCACAGATACGCAGTATTTT. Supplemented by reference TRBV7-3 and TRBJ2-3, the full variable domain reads GAGVSQTPSNKVTEKGKYVELRCDPISGHTALYWYRQSLGQGPEFLIYFQGTGAADDSGLPNDRFFAVRPEGSVSTLKIQRTERGDSAVYLCASSLGQRTDTQYFGPGTRLTVL.

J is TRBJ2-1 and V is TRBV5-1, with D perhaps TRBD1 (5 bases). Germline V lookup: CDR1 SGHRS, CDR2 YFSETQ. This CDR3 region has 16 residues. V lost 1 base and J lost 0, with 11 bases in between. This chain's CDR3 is CASSLLQASSYNEQFF. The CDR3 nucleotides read TGCGCCAGCAGCTTGTTACAGGCCAGCTCCTACAATGAGCAGTTCTTC.

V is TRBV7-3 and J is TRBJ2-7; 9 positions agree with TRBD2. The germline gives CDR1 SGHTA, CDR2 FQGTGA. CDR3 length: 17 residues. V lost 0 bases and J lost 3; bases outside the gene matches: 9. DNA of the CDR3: TGTGCCAGCAGCTTAACGTCTCCAGCGGGAGGATTCTACGAGCAGTACTTC. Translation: CASSLTSPAGGFYEQYF.

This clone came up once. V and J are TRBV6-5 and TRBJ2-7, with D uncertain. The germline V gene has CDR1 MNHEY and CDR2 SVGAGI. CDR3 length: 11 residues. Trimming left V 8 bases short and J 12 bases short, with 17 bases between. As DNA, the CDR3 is TGTGCCAGCGGATCGACACGGGCGGCGTACTTC. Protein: CASGSTRAAYF.

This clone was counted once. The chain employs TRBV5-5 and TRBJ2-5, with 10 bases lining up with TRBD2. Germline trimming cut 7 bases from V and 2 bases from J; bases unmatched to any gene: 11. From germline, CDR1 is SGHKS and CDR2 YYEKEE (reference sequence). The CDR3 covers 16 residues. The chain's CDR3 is CASQSGRAILQETQYF. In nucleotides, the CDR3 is TGTGCCAGCCAAAGCGGGAGGGCCATATTACAAGAGACCCAGTACTTC.

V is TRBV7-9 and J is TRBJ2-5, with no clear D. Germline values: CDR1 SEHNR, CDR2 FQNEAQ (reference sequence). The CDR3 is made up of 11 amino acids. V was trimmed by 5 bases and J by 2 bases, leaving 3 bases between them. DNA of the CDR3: TGTGCCAGCAGCCCACAAGAGACCCAGTACTTC. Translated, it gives CASSPQETQYF.